These 20 T cell receptor beta chains share one sample of origin, sequenced in a study of early T cells in non-severe SARS-CoV-2 infection. Each CDR3 protein gets one entry after TCRdb re-called the 5' RACE reads with MiXCR. The sample lists roughly 70,000 distinct CDR3 sequences, around 13% occurring once. Sequencing used whole blood. These receptors originate from an adult who was a healthcare worker with PCR-confirmed SARS-CoV-2 infection or an uninfected control (not recorded which).

This clonotype showed up many times. V and J are TRBV19 and TRBJ2-2; 7 bases fit TRBD1. With 7 bases clipped from V and 6 bases from J, the junction kept 8 bases outside the gene matches. CDR1 and CDR2 from the germline V gene are LNHDA and SQIVND (reference sequence). The CDR3 consists of 14 residues. CDR3 region: CASTARGYAGELFF. The DNA of the CDR3 is TGTGCCAGTACCGCCAGGGGGTACGCCGGGGAGCTGTTTTTT.

This clonotype has a count of ten or more. The V and J genes are TRBV6-2 or TRBV6-3 and TRBJ2-3; D not resolved. V lost 6 bases and J 1 base, leaving 14 bases between the germline ends. This CDR3 comprises 15 residues. CDR1 and CDR2 from the germline V gene are MNHEY and SVGEGT. For the CDR3, the DNA is TGTGCCAGCAGCTCCCCAACTATCGGCACAGATACGCAGTATTTT. This codes for CASSSPTIGTDTQYF.

This clonotype has just a few counts. The chain has TRBV28 and TRBJ1-6; D may be TRBD1 (5 bases). Germline CDR1 is MDHEN and CDR2 is SYDVKM. There are 15 residues in the CDR3. Trimming shortened V by 5 bases and J by 5 bases, and 13 bases separated the two germline ends. The CDR3 spells CASSPRGRDNSPLHF. The CDR3 bases are TGTGCCAGCAGTCCCCGGGGCAGAGATAATTCACCCCTCCACTTT.

V is TRBV28 and J is TRBJ1-1, with D tentatively TRBD1 (6 bases). Trimming removed 6 bases from V and 7 bases from J, with 24 bases in between. The CDR3 runs 16 residues. Germline-derived CDR1 and CDR2 are MDHEN and SYDVKM. CDR3 sequence reads: CASRHYRRNREVEAFF. The CDR3 DNA reads as TGTGCCAGCAGGCATTATCGGCGAAACAGGGAAGTTGAAGCTTTCTTT.

In this sample, this clonotype turned up many times. The rearrangement joins TRBV11-2 to TRBJ2-3; TRBD2 is a possible D gene (6 bases). This CDR3 contains 16 residues. From germline, CDR1 is SGHAT and CDR2 FQNNGV. Trimming left V 7 bases short and J 0 bases short, with 17 bases between. CDR3 amino acids: CASTTGTFTSTDTQYF. The CDR3 DNA follows: TGTGCCAGCACAACCGGGACTTTTACTAGCACAGATACGCAGTATTTT.

This clonotype was counted at least ten times. This chain uses TRBV12-3 or TRBV12-4 with TRBJ1-5; D ambiguous. Trimming stripped 5 bases from V and 4 bases from J, with 9 bases between. The length of the CDR3 is 13 residues. The CDR3 DNA reads as TGTGCCAGCAGTCCAGGCAGAAATCAGCCCCAGCATTTT. Translation gives CASSPGRNQPQHF.

In this sample, this clonotype turned up a few times. The chain employs TRBV29-1 and TRBJ1-2, with D unresolved. The CDR3 sequence is 10 residues long. CDR1 SQVTM and CDR2 ANQGSEA come from the germline V gene. This CDR3 is CSASDYGYTF. The CDR3 DNA follows: TGCAGTGCCTCCGACTATGGCTACACCTTC.

This clonotype was counted ten times or more. The rearrangement uses TRBV5-4 and TRBJ1-6; D is unresolved. CDR1 and CDR2 (germline): SGHNT, YYREEE (reference sequence). CDR3 length equals 19 residues. V was clipped by 2 bases and J by 6 bases, with 24 bases between them. CDR3 amino acids: CASSFRWGRRVYGNSPLHF. DNA for the CDR3: TGTGCCAGCAGCTTTAGGTGGGGAAGAAGGGTATATGGTAATTCACCCCTCCACTTT.

This clonotype appeared many times. The chain uses TRBV5-1 and TRBJ1-1; D remains unclear. Trimming took off 5 bases at V and 4 bases at J, with 9 bases between the two ends. CDR3 length: 12 residues. Germline V gene sequence: CDR1 SGHRS, CDR2 YFSETQ. The CDR3: CASSLGRTEAFF. The CDR3, as DNA: TGCGCCAGCAGTTTAGGGCGCACTGAAGCTTTCTTT.

This clonotype was seen at least ten times. V and J are TRBV18 and TRBJ1-2, with 9 bases that match TRBD1. The CDR3 totals 14 residues. The V segment lost 5 bases and the J segment 6 bases; nucleotides outside the gene matches: 7. CDR1 is KGHSH, CDR2 LQKENI, per germline. The CDR3 nucleotides are TGTGCCAGCTCATTACGACAGGGGGAAGATGGCTACACCTTC. It codes for CASSLRQGEDGYTF.

This clonotype is judged medium-sized (0.01 to 0.1%). The chain links TRBV6-5 to TRBJ1-1, with D possibly TRBD1 on 5 matching bases. CDR1 and CDR2 (germline): MNHEY, SVGAGI. The CDR3 has 12 residues. V was clipped by 2 bases and J by 5 bases, with 6 bases between them. CDR3 amino acids: CASSYGGTEAFF. In DNA form, the CDR3 reads TGTGCCAGCAGTTACGGGGGAACTGAAGCTTTCTTT.

Many counts were recorded for this clonotype. J is TRBJ2-7 and V is TRBV27; TRBD1 agrees at 9 bases. Looked up from germline, CDR1 is MNHEY and CDR2 is SMNVEV (reference sequence). V gave up 3 bases and J gave up 5 bases; unmatched junction bases: 5. The CDR3 is 14 residues long. The DNA of the CDR3 is TGTGCCAGCAGTTTCGGACAGGGGAGCAACGAGCAGTACTTC. It specifies CASSFGQGSNEQYF.

This clonotype was detected ten times or more. J is TRBJ2-7 and V is TRBV7-9, with TRBD1 matching over 7 bases. The germline V gene has CDR1 SEHNR and CDR2 FQNEAQ (reference sequence). This CDR3 has 14 amino acids. V lost 5 bases and J lost 2; bases outside the gene matches: 6. As DNA, the CDR3 is TGTGCCAGCAGCCGGGGACAGATGCCCTACGAGCAGTACTTC. Its protein product is CASSRGQMPYEQYF.

In this sample, this clonotype turned up many times. The V gene is TRBV5-5, the J gene TRBJ1-2; D is perhaps TRBD1 (6 bases). Germline loops: CDR1 SGHKS, CDR2 YYEKEE (reference sequence). V lost 0 bases and J lost 6, with 12 bases in between. This CDR3 region has 14 residues. Here the CDR3 DNA reads TGTGCCAGCAGCTTGGATACAGGGTTGGATGGCTACACCTTC. Its translation: CASSLDTGLDGYTF. Full variable domain (missing parts from reference TRBV5-5 and TRBJ1-2): DAGVTQSPTHLIKTRGQQVTLRCSPISGHKSVSWYQQVLGQGPQFIFQYYEKEERGRGNFPDRFSARQFPNYSSELNVNALLLGDSALYLCASSLDTGLDGYTFGSGTRLTVV.

At least ten counts were recorded for this clonotype. The gene calls are TRBV5-4 and TRBJ2-6; 7 bases fit TRBD1. The CDR3 covers 15 residues. CDR1 and CDR2 from the germline V gene are SGHNT and YYREEE (reference sequence). V was pared by 5 bases and J by 1 base, with 3 bases of the junction left unmatched. DNA for the CDR3: TGTGCCAGCAGTCTACAGGGGTCTGGGGCCAACGTCCTGACTTTC. Translation gives CASSLQGSGANVLTF.

In its sample, this clonotype was seen many times. The V gene is TRBV12-3 or TRBV12-4, the J gene TRBJ1-5; the match to TRBD1 covers 7 bases. The CDR3 extends over 14 amino acids. J lost 4 bases, V lost 2 bases, and 2 bases had no gene match. CDR3 DNA sequence: TGTGCCAGCAGTTTAAAACAGGGGAATCAGCCCCAGCATTTT. Amino acid sequence: CASSLKQGNQPQHF.

This rearrangement joins TRBV7-8 to TRBJ2-1; D is unclear. Between the trimmed V and J ends, which lost 3 bases and 0 bases, there was a span of 9 bases. The V gene's germline CDR1 is SGHVS and CDR2 FQNEAQ. This CDR3 spans 15 amino acids. The CDR3 loop reads CASSFEADSYNEQFF. As DNA, the CDR3 is TGTGCCAGCAGCTTTGAGGCGGACTCCTACAATGAGCAGTTCTTC.

This clonotype showed up many times. V gene TRBV10-3 combines with J gene TRBJ1-2; no firm D call. The V gene lost 2 bases and the J gene lost 4 bases, with 11 bases spanning the gap. Germline CDR1 ENHRY, CDR2 SYGVKD. This CDR3 is 14 amino acids long. CDR3 in DNA: TGTGCCATCAGTGAGGCGGACGGGATCTATGGCTACACCTTC. Protein: CAISEADGIYGYTF.

In this sample, this clonotype turned up many times. V is TRBV20-1 and J is TRBJ2-7, with D perhaps assigned TRBD1 or TRBD2 (5 bases each). The CDR3 sequence is 16 residues long. Germline-derived CDR1 and CDR2 are DFQATT and SNEGSKA (reference sequence). Trimming removed 4 bases at V and 3 bases at J, with 22 bases between. CDR3 sequence reads: CSATTSSTGTGYEQYF. CDR3 coding DNA: TGCAGTGCTACGACCAGTAGTACCGGGACCGGCTACGAGCAGTACTTC.

This clonotype came up many times. The genes are TRBV29-1 and TRBJ2-1; 7 positions agree with TRBD1. The CDR3 totals 15 residues. In germline, CDR1 is SQVTM, CDR2 ANQGSEA. J lost 4 bases, V lost 4 bases, and 10 bases had no gene match. CDR3 residues: CSVARGQVGYNEQFF. CDR3 coding DNA: TGCAGCGTTGCGCGAGGACAGGTCGGGTACAATGAGCAGTTCTTC.